A selection of T cell receptor beta chains follows, all from one sample in a study of vaccination effects on CD4 cells after COVID-19. Their recognized antigens are unknown. Profiling relied on immunoSEQ multiplex PCR, and the TCRdb table lists in-frame clones only, not all of them. The table includes 70,000 to 95,000 clones, over 75% detected once. Sequencing used CD4+ T cells from PBMCs cultured with HCoV-OC43 spike peptides, obtained after COVID-19 vaccination. The receptor source for this set is a human donor who received a COVID-19 vaccine. Each CDR3 is given with its conserved first and last residue. Each record gives: V gene, D gene, clone size, J gene, CDR3 DNA, CDR3 protein. The D gene is left open where the match is weak. Clone size is given for some rows only: seen once, a few or many times, or a class if the clone is expanded.

TRBV24-1	-	-	TRBJ1-1	TGTGCCACGAGCAGGGGTCCTGAAGCTTTCTTT	CATSRGPEAFF
TRBV30	TRBD2	-	TRBJ2-3	TGTGCCTTTTCGACGGGACTAGCGGACACAGATACGCAGTATTTT	CAFSTGLADTDTQYF
TRBV9	TRBD2	-	TRBJ2-3	TGTGCCAGCAGCGTAAACGGGGTACGGGGGGAGACGCAGTATTTT	CASSVNGVRGETQYF
TRBV20-1	-	-	TRBJ1-4	TGCAGTGCTAGTCCGGACGGGACTAGAACTAATGAAAAACTGTTTTTT	CSASPDGTRTNEKLFF
TRBV21-1	-	-	TRBJ1-6	TGTGCCAGCAGCGCAGACTGTGGGGGGTTCTTTAATTCACCCCTCCACTTT	CASSADCGGFFNSPLHF
TRBV24-1	-	-	TRBJ2-3	TGTGCCACCAGTCGAGGGGGGGCTTTGACAGATACGCAGTATTTT	CATSRGGALTDTQYF
TRBV9	-	-	TRBJ1-2	TGTGCCAGCAGCGTAGAACCAGACTATGGCTACACCTTC	CASSVEPDYGYTF
TRBV19	TRBD1	-	TRBJ1-5	TGTGCCAGTAGCCCGCCGGACAGGGGGAAACAGCCCCAGCATTTT	CASSPPDRGKQPQHF
TRBV6-5	-	once	TRBJ2-3	TGTGCCAGCAGCCAACAGGGTCCAACGCAGTATTTT	CASSQQGPTQYF
TRBV4-2	-	few	TRBJ1-6	TGTGCCAGCGGGGGGCAATCCTATAATTCACCCCTCCACTTT	CASGGQSYNSPLHF
TRBV5-1	TRBD2	-	TRBJ2-5	TGCGCCAGCAGCTTCGGGACTAGCGTTGAGACCCAGTACTTC	CASSFGTSVETQYF
TRBV24-1	-	-	TRBJ2-5	TGTGCCACCAGTGGAACAGGGTTCGGAGAGACCCAGTACTTC	CATSGTGFGETQYF
TRBV19	-	-	TRBJ2-6	TGTGCCAGTAGTAGGGGCTCCGGGGCCAACGTCCTGACTTTC	CASSRGSGANVLTF
TRBV11-2	-	-	TRBJ1-2	TGTGCCAGCAGCTTAGATGGCGGGGGAAATGGCTACACCTTC	CASSLDGGGNGYTF
TRBV6-1	TRBD1	-	TRBJ1-3	TGTGCCAGCAGTGAGCTACAGGGGGCCTCTGGAAACACCATATATTTT	CASSELQGASGNTIYF
TRBV10-2	-	once	TRBJ2-4	TGCGCCAGCAGTGAGAGGGCAGCCAAAAACATTCAGTACTTC	CASSERAAKNIQYF
TRBV6-5	-	-	TRBJ2-2	TGTGCCAGCAGGATTGGACGGATGAACACCGGGGAGCTGTTTTTT	CASRIGRMNTGELFF
TRBV18	TRBD1	-	TRBJ1-2	TGTGCCAGCTCACCACAGACAGGGATTCATGGCTACACCTTC	CASSPQTGIHGYTF
TRBV14	TRBD1	-	TRBJ2-5	TGTGCCAGCAGTGGGGGCAGGGGGCAAGAGACCCAGTACTTC	CASSGGRGQETQYF
TRBV5-4	TRBD1	-	TRBJ1-2	TGTGCCAGCAGCTCCGGACAGGCTATGGTCTATGGCTACACCTTC	CASSSGQAMVYGYTF
TRBV11-2	TRBD2	-	TRBJ2-1	TGTGCCAGCAGCTTAATCGGGGGGGCATACAATGAGCAGTTCTTC	CASSLIGGAYNEQFF
TRBV3-1/TRBV3-2	-	once	TRBJ1-5	TGTGCCAGCAGCCAAGATCGAGGGGGGTTGAAGCCCCAGCATTTT	CASSQDRGGLKPQHF
TRBV28	-	-	TRBJ1-1	TGTGCTTTGCGAAGGACGGGGAATGAAGCTTTCTTT	CALRRTGNEAFF
TRBV27	TRBD2	-	TRBJ2-3	TGTGCCACAAAGGGCGGGGGAGGGGCAGATACGCAGTATTTT	CATKGGGGADTQYF
TRBV19	TRBD1	once	TRBJ1-2	TGTGCCAGTATCGGCCTACTCGGGACAGGGGGAGATGGCTACACCTTC	CASIGLLGTGGDGYTF
TRBV18	TRBD1	-	TRBJ2-6	TGTGCCAGCTCCCAGGGACAGGGCCGACCCGTCCTGACTTTC	CASSQGQGRPVLTF